The 11 T cell receptor beta chains presented below share a single source sample, sequenced in a study of persistence of HIV-infected CD4 T cells. Sequencing used immunoSEQ version 4 in survey mode. Sequencing used immunoSEQ multiplex PCR; TCRdb keeps in-frame clones, though not all of them. The table has about 64,000 clones, 65% to 80% seen once. Cells were stimulated with overlapping HIV-1 Gag 15-mer peptides. Sorted nonresponding memory CD4+ T cells were CD40L-negative, CD69-negative, CD45RO-high. No antigens are known for them. Source: CD4+ T cells sorted from PBMCs after roughly 19-hour stimulation, taken from a patient who received antiretroviral therapy. The receptor source for this set is an adult man with HIV who was CMV-seropositive.

The chain uses TRBV5-1 and TRBJ2-2; 10 bases are a match to TRBD2. Germline lookup yields CDR1 SGHRS and CDR2 YFSETQ. J was trimmed by 0 bases and V by 0 bases; bases with no gene match: 2. There are 17 residues in the CDR3. CDR3 sequence (DNA): TGCGCCAGCAGCTTGGGACTAGCGGGTGCGAACACCGGGGAGCTGTTTTTT. It codes for CASSLGLAGANTGELFF.

The V gene is TRBV21-1, the J gene TRBJ2-7. TRBV21-1 is a pseudogene locus. The CDR3 has 14 amino acids. Here the CDR3 reads CASTPGREGGEQYF. The CDR3 DNA follows: TGTGCCAGCACCCCGGGACGAGAAGGAGGCGAGCAGTACTTC.

This clone was detected once. For the CDR3, the DNA is TGTGCCAGCAGTTTATCCGGGATGGGCGGGGGTATTTACAATGAGCAGTTCTTC. It specifies CASSLSGMGGGIYNEQFF. This chain joins TRBV27 and TRBJ2-1; 7 positions agree with TRBD2. This CDR3 is 18 amino acids long. Per germline, CDR1 MNHEY and CDR2 SMNVEV (reference sequence). Trimming at V came to 0 bases and at J to 4 bases, leaving 12 bases not matched to a gene.

This clone has a handful of counts. This rearrangement joins TRBV11-3 to TRBJ2-3; TRBD2 might be the D (6 bases). The CDR3 runs 16 residues. Trimming took off 0 bases at V and 2 bases at J, with 12 bases between the two ends. Germline lookup yields CDR1 SGHNT and CDR2 YENEEA. For the CDR3, the DNA is TGTGCCAGCAGCTTAGAAGTGGGGAGGCCCACAGATACGCAGTATTTT. It translates to CASSLEVGRPTDTQYF.

The chain has TRBV10-1 and TRBJ1-2; possibly TRBD1 for D (5 bases). The CDR3 consists of 13 residues. Germline lookup yields CDR1 WNHNN and CDR2 SYGVQD (reference sequence). Deletions cut 2 bases from V and 6 bases from J, with 10 bases between. CDR3 nucleotide sequence: TGCGCCAGCAGTGAGAGACAGTCGCATGGCTACACCTTC. Translated: CASSERQSHGYTF.

V gene TRBV28 combines with J gene TRBJ2-3; TRBD1 matches at 8 bases. The length of the CDR3 is 14 residues. Looked up from germline, CDR1 is MDHEN and CDR2 is SYDVKM. The V segment lost 9 bases and the J segment 5 bases; nucleotides outside the gene matches: 10. CDR3 coding DNA: TGTGCCAGTCGCCAGGGGGCGCTTATAGATACGCAGTATTTT. Amino acids: CASRQGALIDTQYF.

The chain is built from TRBV14 and TRBJ1-2, with a possible D match to TRBD1 (5 bases). Trimming left V 4 bases short and J 5 bases short, with 11 bases between. CDR1 and CDR2 from the germline V gene are SGHDN and FVKESK. The CDR3 loop spans 13 amino acids. The chain's CDR3 is CASSLLGQYGYTF. The CDR3 DNA follows: TGTGCCAGCAGCCTCCTGGGGCAATATGGCTACACCTTC.

The J gene is TRBJ1-6, the V gene TRBV4-1; 11 bases fit TRBD1. Trimming cost V 8 bases and J 7 bases; bases outside gene matches: 7. CDR1 is MGHRA and CDR2 is YSYEKL in the germline V gene. This CDR3 comprises 15 residues. The CDR3 bases are TGCGCCAGCTCCTGGGACAGGGGGGAAAATTCACCCCTCCACTTT. Translated, it gives CASSWDRGENSPLHF.

V is TRBV18 and J is TRBJ1-1; 7 positions match TRBD1. V lost 1 base to trimming and J lost 1 base; unmatched junction nucleotides: 3. From germline, CDR1 is KGHSH and CDR2 LQKENI. This CDR3 is built from 15 residues. Here the CDR3 reads CASSPLTGQNTEAFF. CDR3 sequence (DNA): TGTGCCAGCTCACCACTGACAGGGCAGAACACTGAAGCTTTCTTT.

This clone turned up a few times. The genes are TRBV2 and TRBJ1-6; TRBD1 matches 7 bases. V shed 4 bases and J 5 bases; nucleotides not matched to a gene: 2. CDR3 length: 14 residues. Germline loops: CDR1 SNHLY, CDR2 FYNNEI. This CDR3 reads CASSVGGNNSPLHF. The CDR3 DNA reads as TGTGCCAGCAGTGTAGGGGGCAATAATTCACCCCTCCACTTT.

Comments on this clone: This sample includes further DNA sequences coding for the same CDR3. The chain recombines TRBV5-5 with TRBJ1-3; D is unresolved. The CDR3 runs to 15 residues. Germline V gene sequence: CDR1 SGHKS, CDR2 YYEKEE (reference sequence). Trimming left V 0 bases short and J 0 bases short, with 7 bases between. The CDR3 DNA is TGTGCCAGCAGCTTGGACGGGAGCTCTGGAAACACCATATATTTT. This codes for CASSLDGSSGNTIYF.